One sample yielded the 3 T cell receptor beta chains listed below, sequenced in a study of CD8 T cells in ankylosing spondylitis. TCRdb called the 5' RACE reads again in MiXCR, with one record for every CDR3 protein. The sample has about 200,000 distinct CDR3 sequences, roughly 25% seen once. What was sequenced was blood, either unsorted or a sorted T cell fraction (not recorded which). These receptors all stem from a male donor with ankylosing spondylitis or in good health (not recorded which).

This clonotype has at least ten counts. This chain joins TRBV12-3 or TRBV12-4 and TRBJ2-3; the D is unclear. Deletions cut 2 bases from V and 2 bases from J, with 14 bases between. This CDR3 has 16 residues. CDR3 protein: CASSLWGSGITDTQYF. In DNA, the CDR3 is TGTGCCAGCAGTTTATGGGGTAGTGGAATCACAGATACGCAGTATTTT.

The chain uses TRBV5-1 and TRBJ2-3; no firm D call. Germline V gene lookup returns CDR1 SGHRS and CDR2 YFSETQ. The length of the CDR3 is 14 residues. V shed 0 bases and J shed 3 bases, with 8 bases lying between them. The CDR3 loop is CASSLGGPTDTQYF. Written as DNA, the CDR3 is TGCGCCAGCAGCTTGGGAGGCCCTACAGATACGCAGTATTTT.

This clonotype showed up many times. The chain recombines TRBV12-3 or TRBV12-4 with TRBJ1-5; the D is unclear. The ends were cut back, 5 bases at V and 0 bases at J, with 5 bases in the middle. This CDR3 has 13 amino acids. In DNA form, the CDR3 reads TGTGCCAGCAGTACCAGTAGCAATCAGCCCCAGCATTTT. Its protein product is CASSTSSNQPQHF.